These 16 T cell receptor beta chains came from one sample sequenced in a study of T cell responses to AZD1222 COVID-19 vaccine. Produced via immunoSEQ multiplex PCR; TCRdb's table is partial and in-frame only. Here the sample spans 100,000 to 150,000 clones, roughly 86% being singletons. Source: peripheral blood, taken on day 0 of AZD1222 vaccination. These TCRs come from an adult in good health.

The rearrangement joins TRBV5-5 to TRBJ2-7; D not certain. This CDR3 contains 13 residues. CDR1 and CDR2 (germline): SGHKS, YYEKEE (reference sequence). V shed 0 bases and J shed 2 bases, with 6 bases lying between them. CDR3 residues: CASSLDRAYEQYF. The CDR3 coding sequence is TGTGCCAGCAGCTTGGACAGAGCCTACGAGCAGTACTTC.

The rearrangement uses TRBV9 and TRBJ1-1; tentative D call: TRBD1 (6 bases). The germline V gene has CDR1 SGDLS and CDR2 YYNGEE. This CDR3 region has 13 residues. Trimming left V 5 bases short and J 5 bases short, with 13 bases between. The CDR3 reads CASSSGGSTEAFF. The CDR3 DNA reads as TGTGCCAGCAGTTCGGGGGGCAGTACTGAAGCTTTCTTT. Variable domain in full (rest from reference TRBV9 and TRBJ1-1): DSGVTQTPKHLITATGQRVTLRCSPRSGDLSVYWYQQSLDQGLQFLIQYYNGEERAKGNILERFSAQQFPDLHSELNLSSLELGDSALYFCASSSGGSTEAFFGQGTRLTVV.

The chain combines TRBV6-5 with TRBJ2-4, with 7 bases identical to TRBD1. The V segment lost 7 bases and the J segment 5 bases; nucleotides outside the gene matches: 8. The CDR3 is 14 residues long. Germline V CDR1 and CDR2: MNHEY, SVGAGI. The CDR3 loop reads CASTSTGTENIQYF. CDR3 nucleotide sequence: TGTGCCAGCACCTCTACAGGGACAGAAAACATTCAGTACTTC.

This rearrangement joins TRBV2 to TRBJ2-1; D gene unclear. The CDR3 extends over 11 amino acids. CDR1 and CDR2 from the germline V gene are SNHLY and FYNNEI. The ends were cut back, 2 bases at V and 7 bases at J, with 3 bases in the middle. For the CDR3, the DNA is TGTGCCAGCAGTGAAAGGAATGAGCAGTTCTTC. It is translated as CASSERNEQFF.

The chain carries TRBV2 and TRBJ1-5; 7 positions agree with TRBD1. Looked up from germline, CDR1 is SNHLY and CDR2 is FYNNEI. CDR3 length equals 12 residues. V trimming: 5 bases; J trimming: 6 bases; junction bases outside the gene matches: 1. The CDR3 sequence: CASSRQGQPQHF. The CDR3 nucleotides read TGTGCCAGCAGTCGACAGGGTCAGCCCCAGCATTTT.

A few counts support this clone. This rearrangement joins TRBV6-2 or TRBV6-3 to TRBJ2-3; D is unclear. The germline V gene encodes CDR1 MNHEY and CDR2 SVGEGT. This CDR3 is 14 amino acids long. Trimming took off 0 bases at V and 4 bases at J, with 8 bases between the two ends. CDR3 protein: CASSYSASSDTQYF. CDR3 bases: TGTGCCAGCAGTTACTCAGCTAGTTCAGATACGCAGTATTTT.

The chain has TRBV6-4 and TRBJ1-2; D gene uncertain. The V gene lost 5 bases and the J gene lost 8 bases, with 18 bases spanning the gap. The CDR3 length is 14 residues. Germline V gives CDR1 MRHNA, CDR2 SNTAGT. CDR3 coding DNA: TGTGCCAGCAGTCTAGACGGAGGACTAGGGGGCTACACCTTC. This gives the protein CASSLDGGLGGYTF.

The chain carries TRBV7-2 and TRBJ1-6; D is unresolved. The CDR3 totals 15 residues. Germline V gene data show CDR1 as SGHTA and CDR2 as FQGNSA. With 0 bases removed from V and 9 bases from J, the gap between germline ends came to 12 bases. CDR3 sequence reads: CASSLALGSGSPLHF. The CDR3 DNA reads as TGTGCCAGCAGCTTAGCGCTGGGGTCGGGTTCACCCCTCCACTTT.

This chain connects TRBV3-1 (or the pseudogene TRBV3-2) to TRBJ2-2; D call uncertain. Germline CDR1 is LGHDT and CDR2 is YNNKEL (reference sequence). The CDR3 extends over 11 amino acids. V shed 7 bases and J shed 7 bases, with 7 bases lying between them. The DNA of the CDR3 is TGTGCCAGCACCGATCACGGGGAGCTGTTTTTT. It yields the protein CASTDHGELFF.

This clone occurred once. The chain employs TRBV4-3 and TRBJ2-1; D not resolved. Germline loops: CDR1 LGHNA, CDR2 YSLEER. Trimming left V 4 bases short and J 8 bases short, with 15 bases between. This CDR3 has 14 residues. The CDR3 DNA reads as TGCGCCAGCAGCCTGAACCATCGTGCGGATGAGCAGTTCTTC. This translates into CASSLNHRADEQFF.

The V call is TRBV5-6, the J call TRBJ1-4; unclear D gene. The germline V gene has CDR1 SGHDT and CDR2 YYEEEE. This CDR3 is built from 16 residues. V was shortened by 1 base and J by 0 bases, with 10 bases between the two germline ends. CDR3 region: CASSLRGVPTNEKLFF. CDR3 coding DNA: TGTGCCAGCAGCTTGCGTGGGGTTCCAACTAATGAAAAACTGTTTTTT.

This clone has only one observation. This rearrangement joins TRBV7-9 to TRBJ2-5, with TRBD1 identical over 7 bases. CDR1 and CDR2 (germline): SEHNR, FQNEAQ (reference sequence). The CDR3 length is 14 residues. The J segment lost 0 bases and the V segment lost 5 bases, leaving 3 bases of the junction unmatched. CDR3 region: CASSQQGYQETQYF. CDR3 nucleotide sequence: TGTGCCAGCAGCCAACAGGGGTACCAAGAGACCCAGTACTTC.

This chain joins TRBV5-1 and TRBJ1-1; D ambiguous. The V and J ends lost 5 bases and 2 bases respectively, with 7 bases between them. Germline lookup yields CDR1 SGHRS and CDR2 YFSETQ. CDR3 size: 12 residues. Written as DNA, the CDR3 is TGCGCCAGCAGGGTAGGAAACACTGAAGCTTTCTTT. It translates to CASRVGNTEAFF.

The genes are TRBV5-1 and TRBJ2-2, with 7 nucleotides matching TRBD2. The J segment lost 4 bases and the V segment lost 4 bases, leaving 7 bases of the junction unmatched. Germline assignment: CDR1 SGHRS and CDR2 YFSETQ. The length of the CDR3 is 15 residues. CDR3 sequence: CASSPTSRSTGELFF. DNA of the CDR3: TGCGCCAGCAGCCCGACTAGCCGGAGCACCGGGGAGCTGTTTTTT.

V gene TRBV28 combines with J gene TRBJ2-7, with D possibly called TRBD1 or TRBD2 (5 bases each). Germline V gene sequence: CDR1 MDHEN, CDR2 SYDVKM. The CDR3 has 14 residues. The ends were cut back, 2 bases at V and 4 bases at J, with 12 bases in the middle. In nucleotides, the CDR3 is TGTGCCAGCAGTTTAGGGGGAGTGAGGTACGAGCAGTACTTC. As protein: CASSLGGVRYEQYF.

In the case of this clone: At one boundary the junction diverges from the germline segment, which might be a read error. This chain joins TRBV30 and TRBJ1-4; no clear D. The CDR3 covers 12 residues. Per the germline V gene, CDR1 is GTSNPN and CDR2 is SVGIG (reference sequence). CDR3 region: CAWGVTNEKLFF. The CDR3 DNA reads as TGTGCCTGGGGTGTCACTAATGAAAAACTGTTTTTT.